This T cell receptor beta chain comes out of a study of blood T cell repertoires in COVID-19. Study-wide background: PBMCs, B-cell-depleted T cells, or T cells were the source of the cDNA or gDNA that made up the material.

Generated by immunoSEQ multiplex PCR, the TCRdb table keeps only in-frame clones and is missing some. The data contain 150,000 to 250,000 clones, around 95% of them singletons. Seattle cases were enrolled at active infection and followed longitudinally. Sequencing input: peripheral blood. The receptor was isolated from a man aged 25-40 years with COVID-19, enrolled during active disease.

In nucleotides, the CDR3 is TGTGCCAGCAGTGCCTCGGGACAGGGGGGGAGGCAGCCCCAGCATTTT. This codes for CASSASGQGGRQPQHF. The chain recombines TRBV6-1 with TRBJ1-5; 11 nucleotides agree with TRBD1. This CDR3 is built from 16 residues. V dropped 4 bases and J dropped 7; count of bases not matched to a gene: 9. CDR1 MNHNS and CDR2 SASEGT come from the germline V gene.